A single sample gave rise to the 23 T cell receptor beta chains below, sequenced in a study of T cell repertoires and Cas9 in healthy adults (dated by TCRdb to between 2017 and 2018). The library was made by the immunoSEQ multiplex PCR assay. Not all clones reach the TCRdb copy of this immuneACCESS table, which keeps in-frame sequences only. Checked studies attribute under half of the gap to unresolved V genes and leave the rest unexplained. The sample includes about 22,000 clones, with roughly nine tenths observed a single time. The ten largest clonotypes hold approximately 1.5% of the sample. The specimen sequenced was CD4+ effector T cells (CD127+, CD25-, CD137-, CD154-) from PBMCs; culture status not recorded. The receptors stem from a human donor in good health.

The V gene is TRBV11-3, the J gene TRBJ2-1; 9 bases map to TRBD2. Looked up from germline, CDR1 is SGHNT and CDR2 is YENEEA. The CDR3 has 18 residues. V dropped 1 base and J dropped 3; count of bases not matched to a gene: 10. CDR3 nucleotides: TGTGCCAGCAGCTTAGGGGCGGTAGCTAGCGGGATCTACAATGAGCAGTTCTTC. It yields the protein CASSLGAVASGIYNEQFF.

This chain uses TRBV18 with TRBJ2-7; 7 nucleotides agree with TRBD2. Germline assignment: CDR1 KGHSH and CDR2 LQKENI. This CDR3 has 15 residues. After removal of 3 bases from V and 0 bases from J, the junction contained 5 bases not matched to a gene. The CDR3 region has the DNA TGTGCCAGCTCACCCCGACGGGAGGTCTCCTACGAGCAGTACTTC. This gives the protein CASSPRREVSYEQYF.

CDR3 DNA sequence: TGTGCCAGCAGCTCATGGGTCTACGAGCAGTACTTC. The encoded protein is CASSSWVYEQYF. This chain connects TRBV7-9 to TRBJ2-7; D remains ambiguous. The V and J ends lost 4 bases and 3 bases respectively, with 7 bases between them. Germline V gene sequence: CDR1 SEHNR, CDR2 FQNEAQ (reference sequence). The CDR3 sequence is 12 residues long.

The chain combines TRBV4-1 with TRBJ1-1; 8 positions match TRBD1. This CDR3 has 17 amino acids. With V trimmed by 2 bases and J by 1 base, 9 bases remained unmatched. Germline V CDR1 and CDR2: MGHRA, YSYEKL. The CDR3 loop is CASSQNYGQGRNTEAFF. As DNA, the CDR3 is TGCGCCAGCAGCCAAAACTATGGACAGGGAAGGAACACTGAAGCTTTCTTT.

The chain has TRBV28 and TRBJ1-1, with no clear D. The CDR3 sequence is 11 residues long. Trimming removed 9 bases from V and 3 bases from J, with 8 bases in between. Looked up from germline, CDR1 is MDHEN and CDR2 is SYDVKM. In DNA, the CDR3 is TGTGCCAGTGGAGGCTACACTGAAGCTTTCTTT. Translated, it gives CASGGYTEAFF.

The genes are TRBV5-1 and TRBJ2-1; 10 nucleotides align to TRBD1. V lost 4 bases, J lost 4 bases, and 5 bases stayed unmatched. The CDR3 runs 15 residues. From germline, CDR1 is SGHRS and CDR2 YFSETQ. The CDR3 loop is CASSGGTGAYNEQFF. In DNA form, the CDR3 reads TGCGCCAGCAGCGGGGGGACAGGGGCTTACAATGAGCAGTTCTTC.

In this sample, this clone turned up a few times. The gene calls are TRBV7-9 and TRBJ1-1; no definite D call. The ends were cut back, 5 bases at V and 1 base at J, with 8 bases in the middle. Germline CDR1 and CDR2: SEHNR and FQNEAQ (reference sequence). CDR3 size: 13 residues. The DNA for the CDR3 is TGTGCCAGCAGCCCGGAGCAGAACACTGAAGCTTTCTTT. Translating gives CASSPEQNTEAFF.

In DNA, the CDR3 is TGTGCCAGCAGCTTGGACAGGGGGGCCTATGGCTACACCTTC. As protein: CASSLDRGAYGYTF. The rearrangement joins TRBV5-4 to TRBJ1-2; 8 bases are a match to TRBD1. The V gene's germline CDR1 is SGHNT and CDR2 YYREEE (reference sequence). Trimming removed 0 bases from V and 4 bases from J; junction bases left unmatched: 2. This CDR3 has 14 residues.

The gene calls are TRBV9 and TRBJ1-1; 7 nucleotides line up with TRBD1. This CDR3 is built from 14 residues. Per germline, CDR1 SGDLS and CDR2 YYNGEE. Trimming at V came to 3 bases and at J to 1 base, leaving 3 bases not matched to a gene. The CDR3 region has the DNA TGTGCCAGCAGCGCCACAGGGGAGAACACTGAAGCTTTCTTT. Its translation is CASSATGENTEAFF.

Only a few counts were recorded for this clone. V usage is TRBV9 and J usage is TRBJ2-1, with 10 bases matching TRBD2. This CDR3 has 13 amino acids. From germline, CDR1 is SGDLS and CDR2 YYNGEE. Trimming cost V 4 bases and J 8 bases; bases outside gene matches: 3. This CDR3 is CASSRTSGDEQFF. The CDR3 DNA sequence: TGTGCCAGCAGCAGGACTAGCGGCGATGAGCAGTTCTTC.

The V call is TRBV10-3, the J call TRBJ1-2; D perhaps matches TRBD1 (5 bases). The CDR3 sequence is 12 residues long. The V gene's germline CDR1 is ENHRY and CDR2 SYGVKD. V dropped 0 bases and J dropped 13 bases, with 12 bases sitting between them. CDR3 DNA: TGTGCCATCAGTGAGTCGGACACTCCCGGCACCTTC. Its protein product is CAISESDTPGTF.

This chain joins TRBV7-6 and TRBJ1-3; D unresolved. Trimming took off 1 base at V and 0 bases at J, with 10 bases between the two ends. The CDR3 totals 16 residues. Germline V CDR1 and CDR2: SGHVS, FNYEAQ. This CDR3 reads CASSLVTQTSGNTIYF. The DNA of the CDR3 is TGTGCCAGCAGCTTAGTTACCCAAACCTCTGGAAACACCATATATTTT.

For this clone: Other nucleotide sequences in the sample specify the same CDR3. This chain links TRBV28 with TRBJ1-2; perhaps TRBD1 as D (6 bases). V shed 3 bases and J shed 4 bases, with 9 bases lying between them. The CDR3 loop spans 13 amino acids. Per germline, CDR1 MDHEN and CDR2 SYDVKM. CDR3 sequence (DNA): TGTGCCAGCAGTTTGGACAGATCCTATGGCTACACCTTC. As protein: CASSLDRSYGYTF.

CDR3 in amino acids: CASSTGRSPLHF. CDR3 DNA: TGTGCCAGCAGTACTGGGAGATCACCCCTCCACTTT. The chain combines TRBV6-5 with TRBJ1-6; no definite D call. V gave up 5 bases and J gave up 10 bases, with 9 bases separating them. The CDR3 length is 12 residues. The germline CDR1 and CDR2 sequences are MNHEY and SVGAGI.

The rearrangement uses TRBV7-2 and TRBJ2-7; the D gene is possibly TRBD1 (5 bases). The CDR3 spans 15 residues. V lost 5 bases and J lost 2, with 16 bases in between. Germline V lookup: CDR1 SGHTA, CDR2 FQGNSA. The CDR3 DNA reads as TGTGCCAGCAGCCTTATGCCCCAGGGAACCTACGAGCAGTACTTC. Translating gives CASSLMPQGTYEQYF.

V is TRBV6-4 and J is TRBJ1-1; 7 nucleotides line up with TRBD1. Trimming removed 0 bases from V and 6 bases from J; junction bases left unmatched: 4. Germline V CDR1 and CDR2: MRHNA, SNTAGT. The CDR3 runs 14 residues. The chain's CDR3 is CASSDSGRGAEAFF. CDR3 coding DNA: TGTGCCAGCAGTGACTCAGGCAGGGGGGCTGAAGCTTTCTTT.

In this sample, this clone turned up once. The chain carries TRBV11-2 and TRBJ1-1; D is unclear. V was trimmed by 1 base and J by 4 bases, leaving 7 bases between them. Germline loops: CDR1 SGHAT, CDR2 FQNNGV. This CDR3 comprises 13 residues. DNA of the CDR3: TGTGCCAGCAGCTTAGGTATGGGCACTGAAGCTTTCTTT. Its protein product is CASSLGMGTEAFF. Complete variable domain (other parts from reference TRBV11-2 and TRBJ1-1): EAGVAQSPRYKIIEKRQSVAFWCNPISGHATLYWYQQILGQGPKLLIQFQNNGVVDDSQLPKDRFSAERLKGVDSTLKIQPAKLEDSAVYLCASSLGMGTEAFFGQGTRLTVV.

This clone was detected once. The J gene is TRBJ1-6, the V gene TRBV5-1, with D possibly matching TRBD1 (6 bases). The germline V and J ends were trimmed by 0 bases and 9 bases, with 16 bases remaining between them. The germline gives CDR1 SGHRS, CDR2 YFSETQ. The CDR3 is made up of 16 amino acids. CDR3 DNA: TGCGCCAGCAGCTTGGAGCCAGGGACAAAGGGTTCACCCCTCCACTTT. It encodes CASSLEPGTKGSPLHF.

As DNA, the CDR3 is TGTGCCAGCAGTAGGGGGCTAGGTAGCGGCTACACCTTC. Amino acid sequence: CASSRGLGSGYTF. The chain links TRBV6-5 to TRBJ1-2, with 7 positions matching TRBD1. CDR3 length: 13 residues. Germline-derived CDR1 and CDR2 are MNHEY and SVGAGI. V was clipped by 5 bases and J by 8 bases; unmatched bases: 8.

The sample holds one count of this clone. This sequence joins TRBV6-5 and TRBJ2-7, with D possibly being TRBD2 (6 bases). V was cut by 7 bases and J by 3 bases, with 13 bases left in between. Looked up from germline, CDR1 is MNHEY and CDR2 is SVGAGI. This CDR3 spans 13 amino acids. The CDR3 here is CASTSGVNYEQYF. The CDR3 DNA reads TGTGCCAGCACGTCGGGGGTCAACTACGAGCAGTACTTC.

V usage is TRBV7-3 and J usage is TRBJ1-2; 8 bases align to TRBD1. V lost 2 bases, J lost 4 bases, and 6 bases stayed unmatched. Germline V gene sequence: CDR1 SGHTA, CDR2 FQGTGA. This CDR3 has 15 residues. The chain's CDR3 is CASSLGTGPTYGYTF. CDR3 DNA: TGTGCCAGCAGCTTAGGGACAGGCCCGACCTATGGCTACACCTTC.

The gene calls are TRBV11-2 and TRBJ2-5; 7 bases align to TRBD1. Near its end, the DNA agrees better with TRBJ2-7, so the J call may be wrong. Germline loops: CDR1 SGHAT, CDR2 FQNNGV. This CDR3 spans 15 amino acids. CDR3 coding DNA: TGTGCCAGCAGCTTAGGATCAGGGGGCTCCTACGAGCAGTACTTC. This gives the protein CASSLGSGGSYEQYF.

This clone showed up just once. The CDR3 protein is CASSLETNEQFF. The CDR3 DNA follows: TGTGCCAGCAGCTTAGAGACTAATGAGCAGTTCTTC. V is TRBV11-2 and J is TRBJ2-1; D gene uncertain. V lost 0 bases and J 7 bases, leaving 4 bases between the germline ends. In germline, CDR1 is SGHAT, CDR2 FQNNGV. CDR3 size: 12 residues.